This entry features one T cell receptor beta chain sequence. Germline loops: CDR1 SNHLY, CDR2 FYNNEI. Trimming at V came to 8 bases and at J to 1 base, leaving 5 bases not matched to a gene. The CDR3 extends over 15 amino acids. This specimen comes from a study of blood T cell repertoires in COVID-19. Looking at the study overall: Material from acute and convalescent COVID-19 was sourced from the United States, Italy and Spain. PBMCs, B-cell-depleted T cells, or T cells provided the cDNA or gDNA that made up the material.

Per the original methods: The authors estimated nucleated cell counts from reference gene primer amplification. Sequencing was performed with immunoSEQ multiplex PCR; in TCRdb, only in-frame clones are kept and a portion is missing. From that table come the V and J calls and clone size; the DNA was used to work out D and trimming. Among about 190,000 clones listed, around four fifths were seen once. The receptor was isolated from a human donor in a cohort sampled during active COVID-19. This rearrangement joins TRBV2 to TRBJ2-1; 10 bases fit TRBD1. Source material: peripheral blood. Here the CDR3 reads CASFKGQGSYNEQFF. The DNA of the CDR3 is TGTGCCAGCTTTAAGGGACAGGGGTCCTACAATGAGCAGTTCTTC.